Below are 22 T cell receptor beta chains sequenced from a single sample in a study of blood T cell repertoires in COVID-19. Measured with immunoSEQ multiplex PCR; TCRdb has only the in-frame clones, and not every one. The sample includes 250,000 to 300,000 clones, nearly 90% of them seen just once. Sequencing input: peripheral blood. These receptors came from a woman in her sixties or seventies with COVID-19, enrolled during active disease.

The genes are TRBV2 and TRBJ2-1, with unresolved D. V was shortened by 7 bases and J by 0 bases, with 7 bases between the two germline ends. This CDR3 spans 13 amino acids. Germline CDR1 and CDR2: SNHLY and FYNNEI. The CDR3 protein is CASTPSSYNEQFF. The CDR3 bases are TGTGCCAGCACGCCGAGCTCCTACAATGAGCAGTTCTTC. Drawing the rest from reference TRBV2 and TRBJ2-1, the complete variable domain is EPEVTQTPSHQVTQMGQEVILRCVPISNHLYFYWYRQILGQKVEFLVSFYNNEISEKSEIFDDQFSVERPDGSNFTLKIRSTKLEDSAMYFCASTPSSYNEQFFGPGTRLTVL.

DNA for the CDR3: TGTGCCAGCAGCCACAGCACTGTAGCGGGGGAAAAACTGTTTTTT. Protein sequence: CASSHSTVAGEKLFF. The rearrangement uses TRBV3-1 (or the pseudogene TRBV3-2) and TRBJ1-4; D ambiguous. V was cut by 3 bases and J by 8 bases, with 16 bases left in between. Germline CDR1 reads LGHDT; CDR2 reads YNNKEL (reference sequence). This CDR3 spans 15 amino acids.

The chain uses TRBV6-1 and TRBJ2-5; maybe TRBD1 (6 bases). The CDR3 consists of 17 residues. Germline V lookup: CDR1 MNHNS, CDR2 SASEGT. V was pared by 1 base and J by 3 bases, with 18 bases between. CDR3 region: CASSEVWGPLEEETQYF. As DNA, the CDR3 is TGTGCCAGCAGTGAAGTGTGGGGGCCGCTAGAAGAAGAGACCCAGTACTTC.

V usage is TRBV7-3 and J usage is TRBJ2-3; D gene ambiguous. CDR3 length: 14 residues. The germline gives CDR1 SGHTA, CDR2 FQGTGA. The V gene lost 5 bases and the J gene lost 4 bases, with 13 bases spanning the gap. CDR3 nucleotides: TGTGCCAGCAGCGCCACCTATAGAGCAGATACGCAGTATTTT. Translating gives CASSATYRADTQYF. Drawing the rest from reference TRBV7-3 and TRBJ2-3, the complete variable domain is GAGVSQTPSNKVTEKGKYVELRCDPISGHTALYWYRQSLGQGPEFLIYFQGTGAADDSGLPNDRFFAVRPEGSVSTLKIQRTERGDSAVYLCASSATYRADTQYFGPGTRLTVL.

This chain connects TRBV4-1 to TRBJ1-2; 8 bases are a match to TRBD1. J gave up 2 bases and V 0 bases, and 2 bases lay outside the gene matches. This CDR3 is 15 amino acids long. Germline lookup yields CDR1 MGHRA and CDR2 YSYEKL. The CDR3 DNA follows: TGCGCCAGCAGCCAAGAGTACAGGGGGAACTATGGCTACACCTTC. This gives the protein CASSQEYRGNYGYTF.

The table lists this clone with a count of one. The chain links TRBV4-1 to TRBJ1-2; D gene ambiguous. The CDR3 covers 13 residues. V shed 0 bases and J shed 4 bases, with 6 bases lying between them. The germline CDR1 and CDR2 sequences are MGHRA and YSYEKL. The CDR3 protein is CASSQDGPYGYTF. CDR3 nucleotide sequence: TGCGCCAGCAGCCAAGACGGTCCCTATGGCTACACCTTC.

This clone was counted once. This chain joins TRBV24-1 and TRBJ1-2; unclear D gene. V lost 4 bases to trimming and J lost 1 base, with 18 bases between them. The CDR3 consists of 17 residues. The germline V gene encodes CDR1 KGHDR and CDR2 SFDVKD. The CDR3 DNA follows: TGTGCCACCAGTGACCGGGGTCTCTATCTGCTTAACTATGGCTACACCTTC. It codes for CATSDRGLYLLNYGYTF.

This clone was counted ten times or more. The V and J genes are TRBV15 and TRBJ1-5, with 7 bases matching TRBD1. The ends lost 5 bases at V and 4 bases at J; junction bases unmatched: 8. There are 15 residues in the CDR3. Germline CDR1 and CDR2: LNHNV and YYDKDF (reference sequence). Here the CDR3 reads CATSAHRGGNQPQHF. In nucleotides, the CDR3 is TGTGCCACCAGCGCCCACAGGGGTGGAAATCAGCCCCAGCATTTT.

The chain couples TRBV5-4 to TRBJ2-5; 10 nucleotides line up with TRBD1. Germline V gives CDR1 SGHNT, CDR2 YYREEE (reference sequence). The CDR3 runs 15 residues. V lost 4 bases and J lost 5; bases outside the gene matches: 8. CDR3 residues: CASSPRQGALETQYF. The CDR3 DNA sequence: TGTGCCAGCAGCCCGAGACAGGGGGCTTTGGAGACCCAGTACTTC.

V usage is TRBV3-1 (or the pseudogene TRBV3-2) and J usage is TRBJ2-6; tentative D call: TRBD1 (7 bases). Trimming stripped 3 bases from V and 0 bases from J, with 15 bases between. The CDR3 covers 18 residues. The germline CDR1 and CDR2 sequences are LGHDT and YNNKEL (reference sequence). The CDR3 reads CASSHRDSGFSGANVLTF. CDR3 coding DNA: TGTGCCAGCAGCCACCGGGACAGCGGGTTCTCTGGGGCCAACGTCCTGACTTTC.

The chain is built from TRBV3-1 (or the pseudogene TRBV3-2) and TRBJ2-7, with a possible D match to TRBD2 (6 bases). Trimming took 4 bases from V and 0 from J, leaving 10 bases between them. Germline V lookup: CDR1 LGHDT, CDR2 YNNKEL (reference sequence). The CDR3 runs 14 residues. The CDR3 region is CASSPGLSSYEQYF. CDR3 bases: TGTGCCAGCAGCCCGGGACTCTCCTCCTACGAGCAGTACTTC.

The chain recombines TRBV9 with TRBJ1-1; 7 positions agree with TRBD1. V was clipped by 4 bases and J by 5 bases; unmatched bases: 14. The CDR3 runs 16 residues. Germline V lookup: CDR1 SGDLS, CDR2 YYNGEE. DNA of the CDR3: TGTGCCAGCAGCCCCGTGGGAGACAGGGTCTTGACTGAAGCTTTCTTT. It specifies CASSPVGDRVLTEAFF.

Remarks on this clone: Other nucleotide sequences from this sample produce the same CDR3. The genes are TRBV6-2 or TRBV6-3 and TRBJ1-1, with D perhaps TRBD1 (5 bases). CDR1 is MNHEY, CDR2 SVGEGT, per germline. V was pared by 2 bases and J by 2 bases, with 9 bases between. CDR3 size: 14 residues. The CDR3 region has the DNA TGTGCCAGCAGTTACGGAGGGGCCAACACTGAAGCTTTCTTT. Translating it yields CASSYGGANTEAFF.

The chain carries TRBV5-4 and TRBJ1-1; no firm D call. Germline-derived CDR1 and CDR2 are SGHNT and YYREEE (reference sequence). V was trimmed by 2 bases and J by 6 bases, leaving 11 bases between them. The length of the CDR3 is 13 residues. CDR3 sequence: CASSFYGKSEAFF. CDR3 nucleotide sequence: TGTGCCAGCAGCTTTTACGGGAAGTCTGAAGCTTTCTTT.

J is TRBJ1-6 and V is TRBV9; D remains ambiguous. The V end lost 0 bases, the J end lost 7 bases, and 11 bases lay between the germline ends. The CDR3 contains 15 residues. The V gene's germline CDR1 is SGDLS and CDR2 YYNGEE. The CDR3 nucleotides are TGTGCCAGCAGCGTAGGACTCAGCGGGAATTCACCCCTCCACTTT. It translates to CASSVGLSGNSPLHF.

This clone was picked up a small number of times. The chain joins TRBV5-4 to TRBJ2-7, with 7 bases lining up with TRBD1. Unmatched junction bases numbered 7, after V lost 4 bases and J lost 3 bases. Per germline, CDR1 SGHNT and CDR2 YYREEE (reference sequence). The CDR3 loop spans 14 amino acids. CDR3 coding DNA: TGTGCCAGCAGCGGAAGACAGGGAAACTACGAGCAGTACTTC. Translated, it gives CASSGRQGNYEQYF.

This clone appeared a few times. V gene TRBV5-4 combines with J gene TRBJ1-2, with D possibly being TRBD1 (5 bases). Trimming shortened V by 0 bases and J by 3 bases, and 9 bases separated the two germline ends. From germline, CDR1 is SGHNT and CDR2 YYREEE (reference sequence). The CDR3 runs 14 residues. CDR3 in DNA: TGTGCCAGCAGCTTGGCCCGGGGGGACTATGGCTACACCTTC. This codes for CASSLARGDYGYTF.

This rearrangement joins TRBV29-1 to TRBJ2-2; 9 bases map to TRBD2. The germline V gene has CDR1 SQVTM and CDR2 ANQGSEA. This CDR3 region has 15 residues. V dropped 7 bases and J dropped 0; count of bases not matched to a gene: 6. The DNA of the CDR3 is TGCAGCGGCTCCCTAGCGGGGACGAACACCGGGGAGCTGTTTTTT. Residues: CSGSLAGTNTGELFF.

This chain joins TRBV19 and TRBJ2-4; TRBD2 might be the D (6 bases). The germline V and J ends were trimmed by 5 bases and 12 bases, with 29 bases remaining between them. The CDR3 has 17 amino acids. The germline V gene has CDR1 LNHDA and CDR2 SQIVND (reference sequence). The CDR3 DNA reads as TGTGCCAGTAGTCTCCATGGAGGGTCTCCAAAAACTTCTGGTCAGTACTTC. Translation gives CASSLHGGSPKTSGQYF.

The gene calls are TRBV6-2 or TRBV6-3 and TRBJ1-5; TRBD1 matches at 9 bases. Per the germline V gene, CDR1 is MNHEY and CDR2 is SVGEGT. The CDR3 totals 16 residues. V was clipped by 0 bases and J by 4 bases; unmatched bases: 4. Here the CDR3 DNA reads TGTGCCAGCAGTTACTCTCTCGGACAGGGGAATCAGCCCCAGCATTTT. Translated, it gives CASSYSLGQGNQPQHF.

J is TRBJ1-3 and V is TRBV27, with D possibly TRBD1 on 6 matching bases. The CDR3 has 16 amino acids. Germline V gene sequence: CDR1 MNHEY, CDR2 SMNVEV (reference sequence). Trimming pared 1 base from V and 0 bases from J, leaving 10 bases between. CDR3 sequence (DNA): TGTGCCAGCAGTTTATTGGGACAAAACTCTGGAAACACCATATATTTT. It translates to CASSLLGQNSGNTIYF.

V usage is TRBV6-5 and J usage is TRBJ1-6; 8 bases align to TRBD1. V lost 5 bases to trimming and J lost 11 bases; unmatched junction nucleotides: 8. Germline V CDR1 and CDR2: MNHEY, SVGAGI. The CDR3 length is 14 residues. For the CDR3, the DNA is TGTGCCAGCAGTCAACAGGGGGATTGGGCACCCCTCCACTTT. This translates into CASSQQGDWAPLHF.